The clone carrying this TCR beta chain was observed a handful of times. Its target is not known. Germline CDR1 is GTSNPN and CDR2 is SVGIG (reference sequence). Trimming shortened V by 0 bases and J by 6 bases, and 9 bases separated the two germline ends. CDR3 length equals 13 residues. With RNA at 10%, 30% or 50%, naive CD8 libraries came from around 20,000 to 990,000 sorted cells. The source of the sample is a study of molecular identifiers for immune sequencing clone quantification. Study at large: Within a replicate experiment, RNA obtained from either roughly 20,000 or 100,000 naive CD8 cells was divided into five aliquots, and four of those aliquots were then sequenced.

Broader study findings: Beyond 20 RNA copies, clones held over 97% of effector molecules, compared with under 1% in naive cells.

TCRdb re-called the PCR reads with MiXCR, one entry per CDR3 protein. The sample yields around 480,000 distinct CDR3 sequences, 20% to 25% seen once. The V call is TRBV30, the J call TRBJ2-1; D not resolved. This clonotype originated in a human donor in good health. Some libraries in this study had Jurkat cell RNA spiked in. Sequencing used naive CD8+ T cells from blood, with Jurkat cell RNA spiked in. Subset noted: FACS-sorted CD8+CD4-CCR7+CD45RA+ naive T cells. The CDR3 DNA reads as TGTGCCTGGAGTGTGTCAGCGTCCAATGAGCAGTTCTTC. Amino acids: CAWSVSASNEQFF.